These T cell receptor beta chains were read from a single sample in a study of blood T cell repertoires in COVID-19. Clones were sequenced by immunoSEQ multiplex PCR, and TCRdb holds only the in-frame ones, with some missing. The table shows some 100,000 clones, with roughly 80% occurring only once. Sequencing input: peripheral blood. These receptor sequences come from a man in his 60s with acute or convalescent COVID-19. CDR3s include the opening cysteine and the closing phenylalanine or tryptophan. The D gene is left open where the match is weak. The size entry is marked missing in some rows and otherwise reads once, few, many or a size class.

TRBV7-6	.	16	TRBJ1-2	.	CASSLGSPNRYYGYTF	TGTGCCAGCAGCTTAGGCTCACCAAATCGGTACTATGGCTACACCTTC
TRBV9	TRBD1	16	TRBJ1-2	.	CASSVARTGPYYGYTF	TGTGCCAGCAGCGTAGCCCGGACAGGGCCGTACTATGGCTACACCTTC
TRBV7-8	.	15	TRBJ2-7	.	CASSSIRQGIYEQYF	TGTGCCAGCAGCTCTATACGGCAGGGAATCTACGAGCAGTACTTC
TRBV6-5	TRBD1	14	TRBJ2-7	.	CASSPGQGRYEQYF	TGTGCCAGCAGCCCGGGACAGGGCAGGTACGAGCAGTACTTC
TRBV19	TRBD1	17	TRBJ1-5	.	CASRDRGTGLGNQPQHF	TGTGCCAGTAGAGACAGGGGGACAGGGTTGGGCAATCAGCCCCAGCATTTT
TRBV9	.	14	TRBJ1-1	.	CASSAGVHNTEAFF	TGTGCCAGCAGCGCCGGGGTTCATAACACTGAAGCTTTCTTT
TRBV2	TRBD1	14	TRBJ1-1	.	CASTLQGASPEAFF	TGTGCCAGCACCCTACAGGGGGCGTCCCCCGAAGCTTTCTTT
TRBV28	.	13	TRBJ1-4	.	CASTNPGRVKLFF	TGTGCCAGCACCAACCCCGGGAGGGTAAAACTGTTTTTT
TRBV7-2	.	16	TRBJ1-1	.	CASSLGGFTWNTEAFF	TGTGCCAGCAGCTTAGGCGGGTTTACGTGGAACACTGAAGCTTTCTTT
TRBV19	TRBD2	15	TRBJ2-7	few	CASSISSGGTYEQYF	TGTGCCAGTAGTATCTCTAGCGGGGGGACCTACGAGCAGTACTTC
TRBV27	.	13	TRBJ2-1	.	CASSYAGLNEQFF	TGTGCCAGCAGTTATGCCGGTCTCAATGAGCAGTTCTTC
TRBV5-8	TRBD2	15	TRBJ2-3	.	CASSSYGGGTDTQYF	TGTGCCAGCAGCTCCTACGGGGGGGGCACAGATACGCAGTATTTT
TRBV3-1/TRBV3-2	.	14	TRBJ1-2	once	CASSQEDRGDGYTF	TGTGCCAGCAGCCAAGAGGATCGGGGGGATGGCTACACCTTC
TRBV5-1	.	15	TRBJ1-1	.	CASSLHTGNGGEAFF	TGCGCCAGCAGCTTACACACAGGGAACGGCGGTGAAGCTTTCTTT
TRBV28	TRBD2	15	TRBJ2-1	few	CASSSGTRGYNEQFF	TGTGCCAGCAGCTCCGGGACTAGGGGCTACAATGAGCAGTTCTTC
TRBV14	TRBD2	16	TRBJ2-3	.	CASSQDEREGTDTQYF	TGTGCCAGCAGCCAAGATGAGCGGGAAGGCACAGATACGCAGTATTTT